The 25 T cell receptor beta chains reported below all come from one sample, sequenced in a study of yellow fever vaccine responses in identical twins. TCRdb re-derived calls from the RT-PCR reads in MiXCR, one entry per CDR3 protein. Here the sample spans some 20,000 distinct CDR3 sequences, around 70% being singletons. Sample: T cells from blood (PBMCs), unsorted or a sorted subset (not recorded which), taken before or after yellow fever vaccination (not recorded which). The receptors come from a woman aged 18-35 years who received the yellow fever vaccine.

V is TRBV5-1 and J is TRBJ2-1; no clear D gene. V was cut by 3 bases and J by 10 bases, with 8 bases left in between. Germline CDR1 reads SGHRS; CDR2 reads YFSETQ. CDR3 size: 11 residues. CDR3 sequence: CASSSDLEQFF. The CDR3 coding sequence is TGCGCCAGCAGCTCGGATTTGGAGCAGTTCTTC.

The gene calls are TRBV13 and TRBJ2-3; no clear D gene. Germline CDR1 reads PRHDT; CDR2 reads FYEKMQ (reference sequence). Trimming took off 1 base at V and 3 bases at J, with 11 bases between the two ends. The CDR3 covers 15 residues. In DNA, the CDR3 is TGTGCCAGCAGCTTAGATGCCGGCGAGACAGATACGCAGTATTTT. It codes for CASSLDAGETDTQYF.

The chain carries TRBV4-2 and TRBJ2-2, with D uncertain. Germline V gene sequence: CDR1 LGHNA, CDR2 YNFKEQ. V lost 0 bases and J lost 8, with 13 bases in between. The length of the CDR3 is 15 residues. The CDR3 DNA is TGTGCCAGCAGCCAAGATTATCTGGGTTTGGGGGAGCTGTTTTTT. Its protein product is CASSQDYLGLGELFF.

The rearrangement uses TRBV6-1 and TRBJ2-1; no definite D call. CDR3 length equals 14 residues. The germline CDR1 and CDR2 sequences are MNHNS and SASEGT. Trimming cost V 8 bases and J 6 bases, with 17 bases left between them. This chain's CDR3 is CASGALVAANEQFF. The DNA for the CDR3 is TGTGCCAGCGGTGCGCTGGTGGCAGCCAATGAGCAGTTCTTC.

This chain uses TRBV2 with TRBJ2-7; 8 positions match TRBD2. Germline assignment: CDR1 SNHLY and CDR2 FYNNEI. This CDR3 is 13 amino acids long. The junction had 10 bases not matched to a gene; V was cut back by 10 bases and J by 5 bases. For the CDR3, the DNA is TGTGCCACTCCCCTGGGAGCGGGAGACGAGCAGTACTTC. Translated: CATPLGAGDEQYF.

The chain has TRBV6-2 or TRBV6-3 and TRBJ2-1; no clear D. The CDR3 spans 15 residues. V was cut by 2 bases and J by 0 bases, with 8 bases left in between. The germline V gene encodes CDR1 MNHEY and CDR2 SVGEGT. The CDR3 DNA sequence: TGTGCCAGCAGTTACGACCTAAGCTCCTACAATGAGCAGTTCTTC. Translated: CASSYDLSSYNEQFF.

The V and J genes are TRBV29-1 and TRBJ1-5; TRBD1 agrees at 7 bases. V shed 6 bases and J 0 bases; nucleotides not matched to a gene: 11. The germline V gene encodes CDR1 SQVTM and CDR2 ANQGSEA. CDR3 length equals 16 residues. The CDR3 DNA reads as TGCAGCGTCCCCCGGACAGGAAATTATAGCAATCAGCCCCAGCATTTT. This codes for CSVPRTGNYSNQPQHF.

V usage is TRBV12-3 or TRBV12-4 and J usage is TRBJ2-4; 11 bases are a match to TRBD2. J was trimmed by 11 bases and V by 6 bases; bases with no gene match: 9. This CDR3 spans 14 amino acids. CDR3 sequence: CASSPLAGGLFQYF. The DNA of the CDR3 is TGTGCCAGCAGCCCTCTAGCGGGGGGACTCTTTCAGTACTTC.

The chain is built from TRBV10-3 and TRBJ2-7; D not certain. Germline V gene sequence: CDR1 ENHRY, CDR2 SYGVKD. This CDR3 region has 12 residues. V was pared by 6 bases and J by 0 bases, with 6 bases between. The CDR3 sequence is CAISDNSYEQYV. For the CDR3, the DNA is TGTGCCATCAGCGACAACTCCTACGAGCAGTACGTC.

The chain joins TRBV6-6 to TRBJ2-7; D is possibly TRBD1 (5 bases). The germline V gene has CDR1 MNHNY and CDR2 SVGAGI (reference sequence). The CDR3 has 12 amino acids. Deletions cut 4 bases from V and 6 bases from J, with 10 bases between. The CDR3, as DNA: TGTGCCAGCAGTTTGCAGGGTCCCGAGCAGTACTTC. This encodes CASSLQGPEQYF.

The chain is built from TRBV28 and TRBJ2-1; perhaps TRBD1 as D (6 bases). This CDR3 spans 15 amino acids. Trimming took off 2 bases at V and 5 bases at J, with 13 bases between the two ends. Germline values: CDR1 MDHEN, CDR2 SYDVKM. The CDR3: CASSLGQTPNNEQFF. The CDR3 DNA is TGTGCCAGCAGTTTAGGACAGACACCAAACAATGAGCAGTTCTTC. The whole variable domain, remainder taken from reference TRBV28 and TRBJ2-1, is DVKVTQSSRYLVKRTGEKVFLECVQDMDHENMFWYRQDPGLGLRLIYFSYDVKMKEKGDIPEGYSVSREKKERFSLILESASTNQTSMYLCASSLGQTPNNEQFFGPGTRLTVL.

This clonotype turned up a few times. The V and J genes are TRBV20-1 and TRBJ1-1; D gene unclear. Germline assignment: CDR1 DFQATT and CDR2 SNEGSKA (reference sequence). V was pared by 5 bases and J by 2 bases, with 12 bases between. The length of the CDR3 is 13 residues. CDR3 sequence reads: CSARHWINTEAFF. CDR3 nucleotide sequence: TGCAGTGCTCGACATTGGATCAACACTGAAGCTTTCTTT.

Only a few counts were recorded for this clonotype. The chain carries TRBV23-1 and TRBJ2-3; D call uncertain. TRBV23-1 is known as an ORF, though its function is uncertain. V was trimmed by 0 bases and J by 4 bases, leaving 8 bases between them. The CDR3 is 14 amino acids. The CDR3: CASSQSSSPDTQYF. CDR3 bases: TGCGCCAGCAGTCAATCGAGTTCCCCAGATACGCAGTATTTT.

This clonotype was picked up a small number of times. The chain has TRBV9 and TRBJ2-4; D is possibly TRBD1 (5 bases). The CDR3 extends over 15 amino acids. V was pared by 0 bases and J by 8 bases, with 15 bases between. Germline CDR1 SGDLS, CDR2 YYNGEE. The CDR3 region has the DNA TGTGCCAGCAGCGTAGAAGGGGCGGTAGGGGACATTCAGTACTTC. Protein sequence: CASSVEGAVGDIQYF.

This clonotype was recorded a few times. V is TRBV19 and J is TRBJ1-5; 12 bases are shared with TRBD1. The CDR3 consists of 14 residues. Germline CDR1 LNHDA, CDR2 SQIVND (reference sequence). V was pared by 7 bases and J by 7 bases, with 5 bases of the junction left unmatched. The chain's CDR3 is CASNTGTGGQPQHF. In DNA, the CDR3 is TGTGCCAGTAATACCGGGACAGGGGGCCAGCCCCAGCATTTT.

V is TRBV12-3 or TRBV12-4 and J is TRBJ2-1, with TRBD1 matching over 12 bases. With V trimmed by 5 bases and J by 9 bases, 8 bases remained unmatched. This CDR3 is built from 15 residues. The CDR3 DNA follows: TGTGCCAGCAGTGACCGGGACAGGGGGCGAGTTGAGCAGTTCTTC. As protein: CASSDRDRGRVEQFF.

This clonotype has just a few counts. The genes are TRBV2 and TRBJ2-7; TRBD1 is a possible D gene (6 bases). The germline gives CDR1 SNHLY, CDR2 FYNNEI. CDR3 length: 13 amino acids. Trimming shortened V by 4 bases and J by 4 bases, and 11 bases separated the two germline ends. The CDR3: CASSATGIYEQYF. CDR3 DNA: TGTGCCAGCAGTGCAACAGGGATATACGAGCAGTACTTC.

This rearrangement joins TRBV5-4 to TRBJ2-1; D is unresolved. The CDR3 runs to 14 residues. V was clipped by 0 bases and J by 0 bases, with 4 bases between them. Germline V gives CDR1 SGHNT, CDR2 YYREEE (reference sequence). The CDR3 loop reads CASSLVGSYNEQFF. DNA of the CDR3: TGTGCCAGCAGCTTGGTCGGCTCCTACAATGAGCAGTTCTTC.

Here the CDR3 reads CASIEGGRQPQHF. The CDR3 DNA reads as TGTGCCAGCATCGAGGGAGGTAGACAGCCCCAGCATTTT. The V and J genes are TRBV28 and TRBJ1-5; D unclear. Germline CDR1 and CDR2: MDHEN and SYDVKM. V was clipped by 7 bases and J by 7 bases, with 14 bases between them. This CDR3 spans 13 amino acids. The whole variable domain, remainder taken from reference TRBV28 and TRBJ1-5, is DVKVTQSSRYLVKRTGEKVFLECVQDMDHENMFWYRQDPGLGLRLIYFSYDVKMKEKGDIPEGYSVSREKKERFSLILESASTNQTSMYLCASIEGGRQPQHFGDGTRLSIL.

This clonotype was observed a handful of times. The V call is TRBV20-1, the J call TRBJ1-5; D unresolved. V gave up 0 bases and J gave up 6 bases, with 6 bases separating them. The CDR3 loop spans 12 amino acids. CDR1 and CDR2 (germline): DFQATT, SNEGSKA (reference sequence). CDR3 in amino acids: CSARDHGQPQHF. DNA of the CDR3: TGCAGTGCTAGAGATCACGGTCAGCCCCAGCATTTT.

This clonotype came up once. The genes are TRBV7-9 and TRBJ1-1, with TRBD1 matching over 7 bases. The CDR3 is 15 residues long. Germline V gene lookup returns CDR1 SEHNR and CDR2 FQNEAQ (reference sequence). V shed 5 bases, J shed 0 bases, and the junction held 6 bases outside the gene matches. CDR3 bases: TGTGCCAGCAGCACCCGACAGGGAATGAACACTGAAGCTTTCTTT. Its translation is CASSTRQGMNTEAFF.

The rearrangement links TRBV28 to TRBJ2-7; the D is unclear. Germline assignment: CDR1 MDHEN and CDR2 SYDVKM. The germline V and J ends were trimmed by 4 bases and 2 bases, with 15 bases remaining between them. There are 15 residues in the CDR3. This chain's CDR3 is CASSSTVLDPYEQYV. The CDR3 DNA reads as TGTGCCAGCAGTTCCACAGTCCTGGACCCCTACGAGCAGTACGTC.

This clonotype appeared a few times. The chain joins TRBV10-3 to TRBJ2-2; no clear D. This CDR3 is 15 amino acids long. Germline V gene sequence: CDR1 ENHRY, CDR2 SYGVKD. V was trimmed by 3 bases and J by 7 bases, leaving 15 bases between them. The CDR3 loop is CAISDLLTSGGELFF. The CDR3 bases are TGTGCCATCAGTGACCTACTTACCTCTGGCGGGGAGCTGTTTTTT.

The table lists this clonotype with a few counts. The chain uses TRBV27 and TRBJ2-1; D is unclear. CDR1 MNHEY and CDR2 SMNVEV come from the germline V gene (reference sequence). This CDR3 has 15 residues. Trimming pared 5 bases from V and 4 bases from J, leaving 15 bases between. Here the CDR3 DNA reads TGTGCCAGCAGTCTCCGGACGCCCCCGTACAATGAGCAGTTCTTC. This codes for CASSLRTPPYNEQFF.

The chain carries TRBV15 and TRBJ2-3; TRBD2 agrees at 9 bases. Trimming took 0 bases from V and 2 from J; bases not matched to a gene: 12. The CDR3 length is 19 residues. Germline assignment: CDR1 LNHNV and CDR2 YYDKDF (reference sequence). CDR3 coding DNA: TGTGCCACCAGCAGAGATCTCAGGCCTAGCGGGGAACCCACAGATACGCAGTATTTT. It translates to CATSRDLRPSGEPTDTQYF.